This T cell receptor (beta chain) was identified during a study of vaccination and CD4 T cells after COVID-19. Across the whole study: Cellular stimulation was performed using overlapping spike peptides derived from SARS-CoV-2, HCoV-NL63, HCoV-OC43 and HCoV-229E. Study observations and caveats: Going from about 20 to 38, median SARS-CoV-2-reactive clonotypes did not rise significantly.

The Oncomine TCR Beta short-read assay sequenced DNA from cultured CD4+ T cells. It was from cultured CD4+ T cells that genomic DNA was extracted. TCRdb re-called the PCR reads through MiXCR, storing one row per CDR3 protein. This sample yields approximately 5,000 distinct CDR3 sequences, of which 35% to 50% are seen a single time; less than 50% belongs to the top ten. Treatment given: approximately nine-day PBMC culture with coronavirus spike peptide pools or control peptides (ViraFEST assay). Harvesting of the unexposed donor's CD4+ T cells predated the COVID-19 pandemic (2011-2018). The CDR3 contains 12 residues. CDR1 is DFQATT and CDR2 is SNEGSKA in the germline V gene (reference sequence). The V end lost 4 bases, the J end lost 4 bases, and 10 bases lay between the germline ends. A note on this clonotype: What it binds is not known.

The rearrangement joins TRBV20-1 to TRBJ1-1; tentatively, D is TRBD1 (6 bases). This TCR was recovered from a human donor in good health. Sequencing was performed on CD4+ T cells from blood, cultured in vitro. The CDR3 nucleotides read TGCAGTGCTATACAGGGCGGCACTGAAGCTTTCTTT. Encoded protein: CSAIQGGTEAFF.